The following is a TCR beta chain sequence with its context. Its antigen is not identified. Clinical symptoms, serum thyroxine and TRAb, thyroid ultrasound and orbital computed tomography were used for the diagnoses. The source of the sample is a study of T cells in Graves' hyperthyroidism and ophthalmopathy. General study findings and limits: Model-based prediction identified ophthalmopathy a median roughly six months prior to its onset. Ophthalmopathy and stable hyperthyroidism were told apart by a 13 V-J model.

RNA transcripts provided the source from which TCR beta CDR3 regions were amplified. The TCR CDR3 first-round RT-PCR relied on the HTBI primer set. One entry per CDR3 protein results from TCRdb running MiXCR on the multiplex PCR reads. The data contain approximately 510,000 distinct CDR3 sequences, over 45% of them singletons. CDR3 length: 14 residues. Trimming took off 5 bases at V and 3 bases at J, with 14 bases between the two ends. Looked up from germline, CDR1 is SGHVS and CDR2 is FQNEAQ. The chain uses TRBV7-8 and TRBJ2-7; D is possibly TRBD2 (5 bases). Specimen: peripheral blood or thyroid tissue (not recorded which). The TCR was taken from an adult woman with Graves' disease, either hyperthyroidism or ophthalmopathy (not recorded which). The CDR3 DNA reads TGTGCCAGCAGCGGCAAAGCTAGCAGCTACGAGCAGTACTTC. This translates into CASSGKASSYEQYF.